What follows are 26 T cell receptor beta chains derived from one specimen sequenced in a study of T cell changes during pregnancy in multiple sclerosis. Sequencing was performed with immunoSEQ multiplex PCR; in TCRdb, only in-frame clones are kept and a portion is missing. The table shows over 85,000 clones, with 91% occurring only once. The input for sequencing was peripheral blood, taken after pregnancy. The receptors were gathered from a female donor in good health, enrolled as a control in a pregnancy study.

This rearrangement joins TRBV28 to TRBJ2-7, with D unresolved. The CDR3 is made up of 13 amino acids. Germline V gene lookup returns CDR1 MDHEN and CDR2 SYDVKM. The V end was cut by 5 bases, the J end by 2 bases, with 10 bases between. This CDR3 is CASSAAGPYEQYF. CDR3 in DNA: TGTGCCAGCAGTGCAGCAGGCCCCTACGAGCAGTACTTC. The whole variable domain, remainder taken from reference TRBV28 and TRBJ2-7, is DVKVTQSSRYLVKRTGEKVFLECVQDMDHENMFWYRQDPGLGLRLIYFSYDVKMKEKGDIPEGYSVSREKKERFSLILESASTNQTSMYLCASSAAGPYEQYFGPGTRLTVT.

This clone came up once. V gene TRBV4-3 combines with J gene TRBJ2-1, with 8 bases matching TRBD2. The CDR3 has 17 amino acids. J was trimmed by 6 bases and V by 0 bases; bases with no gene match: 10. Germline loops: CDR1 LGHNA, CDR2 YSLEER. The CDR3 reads CASSQDRGGPSSNEQFF. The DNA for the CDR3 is TGCGCCAGCAGCCAAGATCGGGGGGGGCCGAGCTCCAATGAGCAGTTCTTC.

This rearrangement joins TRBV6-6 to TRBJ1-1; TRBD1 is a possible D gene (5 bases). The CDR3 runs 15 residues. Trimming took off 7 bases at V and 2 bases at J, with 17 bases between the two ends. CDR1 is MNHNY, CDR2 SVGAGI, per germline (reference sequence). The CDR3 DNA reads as TGTGCCAGCAACCCAAGCGGGGCTCCCAACACTGAAGCTTTCTTT. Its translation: CASNPSGAPNTEAFF.

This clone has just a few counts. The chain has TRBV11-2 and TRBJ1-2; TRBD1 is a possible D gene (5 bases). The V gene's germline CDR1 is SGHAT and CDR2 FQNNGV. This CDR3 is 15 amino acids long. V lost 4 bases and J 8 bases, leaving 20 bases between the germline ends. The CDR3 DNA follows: TGTGCCAGCAGCTCCACCAGGGTAGAGGTGCAGGGCTACACCTTC. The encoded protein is CASSSTRVEVQGYTF.

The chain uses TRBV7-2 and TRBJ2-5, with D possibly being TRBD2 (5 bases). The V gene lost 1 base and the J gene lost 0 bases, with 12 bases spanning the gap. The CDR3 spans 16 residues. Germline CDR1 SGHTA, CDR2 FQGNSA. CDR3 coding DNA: TGTGCCAGCAGCTTAGTGCGAGGGCCGAACCAAGAGACCCAGTACTTC. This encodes CASSLVRGPNQETQYF.

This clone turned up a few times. CDR3 sequence reads: CASSLEGVTSPLHF. As DNA, the CDR3 is TGTGCCAGCAGCTTAGAGGGGGTTACTTCACCCCTCCACTTT. V and J are TRBV7-2 and TRBJ1-6; D may be TRBD1 (6 bases). Looked up from germline, CDR1 is SGHTA and CDR2 is FQGNSA. Deletions cut 1 base from V and 9 bases from J, with 10 bases between. This CDR3 comprises 14 residues.

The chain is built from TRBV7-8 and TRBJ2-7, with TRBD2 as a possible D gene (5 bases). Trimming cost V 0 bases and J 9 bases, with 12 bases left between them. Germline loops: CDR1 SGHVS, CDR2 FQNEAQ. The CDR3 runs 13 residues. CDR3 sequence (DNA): TGTGCCAGCAGCTTAGCCGGGGATATAGGGCAGTACTTC. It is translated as CASSLAGDIGQYF.

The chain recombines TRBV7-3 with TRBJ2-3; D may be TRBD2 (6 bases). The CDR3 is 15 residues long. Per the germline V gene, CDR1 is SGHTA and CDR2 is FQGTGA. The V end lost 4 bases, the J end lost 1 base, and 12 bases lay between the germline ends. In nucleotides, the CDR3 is TGTGCCAGCAGCTCGGAGGGGCTGGGCACAGATACGCAGTATTTT. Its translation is CASSSEGLGTDTQYF.

This CDR3 is CASSPGILGQNYGYTF. CDR3 coding DNA: TGCGCCAGCAGCCCAGGGATCTTGGGACAAAACTATGGCTACACCTTC. V gene TRBV5-1 combines with J gene TRBJ1-2, with D tentatively TRBD1 (6 bases). Germline V lookup: CDR1 SGHRS, CDR2 YFSETQ. Trimming took 4 bases from V and 2 from J, leaving 18 bases between them. This CDR3 is 16 amino acids long. The full variable domain, rest sourced from reference TRBV5-1 and TRBJ1-2, is KAGVTQTPRYLIKTRGQQVTLSCSPISGHRSVSWYQQTPGQGLQFLFEYFSETQRNKGNFPGRFSGRQFSNSRSEMNVSTLELGDSALYLCASSPGILGQNYGYTFGSGTRLTVV.

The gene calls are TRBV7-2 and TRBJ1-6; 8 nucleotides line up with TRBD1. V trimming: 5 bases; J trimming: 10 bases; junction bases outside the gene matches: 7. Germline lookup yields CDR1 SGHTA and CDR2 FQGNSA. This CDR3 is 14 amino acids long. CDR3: CASSPDRGPSPLHF. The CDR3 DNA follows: TGTGCCAGCAGCCCTGACAGGGGTCCCTCACCCCTCCACTTT.

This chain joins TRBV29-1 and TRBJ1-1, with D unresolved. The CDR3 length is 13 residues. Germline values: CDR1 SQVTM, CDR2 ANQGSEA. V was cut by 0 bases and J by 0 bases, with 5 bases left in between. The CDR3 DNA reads TGCAGCGTTGAAGAACAGATGAACACTGAAGCTTTCTTT. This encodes CSVEEQMNTEAFF.

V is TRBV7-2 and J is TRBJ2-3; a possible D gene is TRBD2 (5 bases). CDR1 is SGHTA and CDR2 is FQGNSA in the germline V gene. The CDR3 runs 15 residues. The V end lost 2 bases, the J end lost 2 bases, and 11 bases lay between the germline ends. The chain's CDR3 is CASSLLTRDTDTQYF. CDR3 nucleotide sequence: TGTGCCAGCAGCTTACTTACGAGGGACACAGATACGCAGTATTTT.

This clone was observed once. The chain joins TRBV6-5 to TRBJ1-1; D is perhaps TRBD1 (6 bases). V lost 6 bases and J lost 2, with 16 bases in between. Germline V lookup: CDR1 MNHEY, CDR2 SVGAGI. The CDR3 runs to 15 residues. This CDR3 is CASRGLGGGNTEAFF. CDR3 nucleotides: TGTGCCAGCAGAGGACTAGGGGGGGGAAACACTGAAGCTTTCTTT.

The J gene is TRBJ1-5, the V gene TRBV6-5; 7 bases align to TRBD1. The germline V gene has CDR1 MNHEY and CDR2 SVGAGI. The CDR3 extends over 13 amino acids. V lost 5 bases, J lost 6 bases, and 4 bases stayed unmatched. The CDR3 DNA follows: TGTGCCAGCAGTACCGACAGGGTTCAGCCCCAGCATTTT. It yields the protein CASSTDRVQPQHF.

CDR3 bases: TGTGCCAGCAGCCTAGGAGCAGGACAGGGGTCGAACACCATATATTTT. Protein sequence: CASSLGAGQGSNTIYF. The rearrangement joins TRBV7-2 to TRBJ1-3; TRBD1 matches at 9 bases. CDR3 length: 16 amino acids. Per the germline V gene, CDR1 is SGHTA and CDR2 is FQGNSA. With V trimmed by 5 bases and J by 7 bases, 12 bases remained unmatched.

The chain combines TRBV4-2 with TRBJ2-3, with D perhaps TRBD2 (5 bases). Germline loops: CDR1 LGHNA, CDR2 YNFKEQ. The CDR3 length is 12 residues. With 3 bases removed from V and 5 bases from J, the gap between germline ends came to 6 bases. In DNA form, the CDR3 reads TGTGCCAGCAGCCAGAGCGGAGATACGCAGTATTTT. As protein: CASSQSGDTQYF.

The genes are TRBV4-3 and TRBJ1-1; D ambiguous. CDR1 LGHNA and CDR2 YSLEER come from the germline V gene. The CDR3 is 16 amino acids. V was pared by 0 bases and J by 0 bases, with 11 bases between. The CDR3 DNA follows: TGCGCCAGCAGCCAAGATGATGGGCCAATGAACACTGAAGCTTTCTTT. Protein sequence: CASSQDDGPMNTEAFF.

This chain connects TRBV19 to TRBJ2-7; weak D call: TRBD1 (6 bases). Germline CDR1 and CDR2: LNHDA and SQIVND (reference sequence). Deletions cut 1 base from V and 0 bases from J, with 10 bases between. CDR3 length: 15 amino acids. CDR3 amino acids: CASSIGTAISYEQYF. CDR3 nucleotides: TGTGCCAGTAGTATAGGGACAGCCATCTCCTACGAGCAGTACTTC.

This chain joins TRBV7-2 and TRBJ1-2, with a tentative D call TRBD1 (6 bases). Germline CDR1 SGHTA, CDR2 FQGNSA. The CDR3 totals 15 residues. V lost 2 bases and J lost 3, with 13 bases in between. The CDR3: CASSLLRQVDYGYTF. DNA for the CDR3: TGTGCCAGCAGCTTACTACGACAGGTGGACTATGGCTACACCTTC.

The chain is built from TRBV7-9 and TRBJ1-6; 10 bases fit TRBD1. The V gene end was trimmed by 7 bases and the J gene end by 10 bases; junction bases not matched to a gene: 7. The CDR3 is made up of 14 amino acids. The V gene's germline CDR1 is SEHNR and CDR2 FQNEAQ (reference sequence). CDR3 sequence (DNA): TGTGCCAGCAAACCGGGACAGGGGATCTCACCCCTCCACTTT. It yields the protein CASKPGQGISPLHF.

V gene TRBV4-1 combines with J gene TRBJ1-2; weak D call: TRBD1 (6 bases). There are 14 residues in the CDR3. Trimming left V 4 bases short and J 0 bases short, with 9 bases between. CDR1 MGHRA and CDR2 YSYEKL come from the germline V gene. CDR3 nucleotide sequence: TGCGCCAGCAGCCCCGGGACAACTAACTATGGCTACACCTTC. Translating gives CASSPGTTNYGYTF.

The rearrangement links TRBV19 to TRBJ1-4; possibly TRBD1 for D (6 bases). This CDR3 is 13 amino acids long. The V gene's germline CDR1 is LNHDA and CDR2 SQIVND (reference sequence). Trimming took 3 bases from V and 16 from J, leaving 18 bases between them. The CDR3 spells CASSISPSRGRFF. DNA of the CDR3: TGTGCCAGTAGTATCAGTCCGAGCAGGGGACGGTTTTTT.

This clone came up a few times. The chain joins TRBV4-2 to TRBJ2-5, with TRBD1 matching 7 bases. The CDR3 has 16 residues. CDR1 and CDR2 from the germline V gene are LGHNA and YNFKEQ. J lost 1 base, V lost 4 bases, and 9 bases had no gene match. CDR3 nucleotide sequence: TGTGCCAGCAGCCCGGGGACAGCCGGAGCCCAAGAGACCCAGTACTTC. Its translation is CASSPGTAGAQETQYF.

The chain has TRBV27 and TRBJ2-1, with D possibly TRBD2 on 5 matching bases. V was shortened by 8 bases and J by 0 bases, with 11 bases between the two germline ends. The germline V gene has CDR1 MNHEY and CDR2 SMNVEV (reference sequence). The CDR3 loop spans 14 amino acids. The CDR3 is CASGGLDSYNEQFF. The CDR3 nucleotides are TGTGCCAGCGGCGGACTCGACTCCTACAATGAGCAGTTCTTC.

The CDR3 spells CASSAGVDNEQFF. The CDR3 region has the DNA TGTGCCAGCAGCGCCGGGGTTGACAATGAGCAGTTCTTC. J is TRBJ2-1 and V is TRBV11-2; a possible D gene is TRBD2 (5 bases). The V and J ends lost 5 bases and 5 bases respectively, with 10 bases between them. Germline V lookup: CDR1 SGHAT, CDR2 FQNNGV. The CDR3 totals 13 residues.

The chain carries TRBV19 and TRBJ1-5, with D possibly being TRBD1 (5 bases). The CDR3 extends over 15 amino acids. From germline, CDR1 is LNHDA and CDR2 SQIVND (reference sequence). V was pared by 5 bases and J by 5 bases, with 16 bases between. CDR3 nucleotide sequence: TGTGCCAGTAGTCGCGGACAACCCTCAGATCAGCCCCAGCATTTT. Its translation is CASSRGQPSDQPQHF.